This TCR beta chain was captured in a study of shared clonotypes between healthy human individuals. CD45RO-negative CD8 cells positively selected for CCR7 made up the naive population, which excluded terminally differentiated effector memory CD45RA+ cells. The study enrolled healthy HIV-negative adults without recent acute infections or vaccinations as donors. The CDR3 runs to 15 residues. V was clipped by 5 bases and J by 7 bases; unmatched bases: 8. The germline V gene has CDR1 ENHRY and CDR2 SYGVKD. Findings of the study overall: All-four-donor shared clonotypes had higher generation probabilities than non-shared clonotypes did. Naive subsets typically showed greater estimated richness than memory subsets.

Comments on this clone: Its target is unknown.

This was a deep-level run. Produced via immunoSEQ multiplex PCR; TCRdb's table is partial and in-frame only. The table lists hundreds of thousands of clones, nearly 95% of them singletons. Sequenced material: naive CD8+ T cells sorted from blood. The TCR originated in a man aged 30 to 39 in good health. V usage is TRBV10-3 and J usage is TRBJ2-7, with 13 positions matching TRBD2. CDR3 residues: CAISPGLAGDGEQYF. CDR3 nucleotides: TGTGCCATCAGTCCCGGACTAGCGGGAGATGGGGAGCAGTACTTC.